Reported below is one T cell receptor beta chain. Its specificity is unknown. This sample is drawn from a study of T-cell memory formation after mild COVID-19. The CDR3 length is 15 residues. V lost 6 bases, J lost 8 bases, and 22 bases lay in between. Barcoded TCR alpha and TCR beta cDNA libraries with UMIs came from 5'RACE using constant-segment primers. TCRdb fed the 5' RACE reads into MiXCR, producing one record per CDR3 protein. The profile covers 280,000 or so distinct CDR3 sequences, with roughly 8% appearing a single time and about 20% taken by the ten largest. Whole-study findings and limits: Researchers report contracting CD4+ clones mostly in CM and EM, with CD8+ clones in EMRA. Second-wave clones peaking on day 37 lacked confirmed SARS-CoV-2 specificity. Clones contracting day 15 to 85 were balanced CD4/CD8; later expanders leaned CD4+.

The receptor's source is a man between 18 and 29 years old who had mild COVID-19 (a few samples of this study predate the infection). Cell type and time point are not known. The chain is built from TRBV12-3 or TRBV12-4 and TRBJ1-2; no definite D call. Specimen: PBMCs or a T cell subset sorted from them (not recorded which). CDR3 in DNA: TGTGCCAGCAGCCCCCTGGGAGGGCGTATGGAAGGCTACACCTTC. This encodes CASSPLGGRMEGYTF.